A single sample is the source of the 18 T cell receptor beta chains below, sequenced in a study of blood T cell repertoires in COVID-19 (dated by TCRdb to the early 2020s). Library creation used the immunoSEQ multiplex PCR assay. The table comes from immuneACCESS by way of TCRdb, which keeps in-frame sequences with V and J called. Part of the clones is missing from these tables; in studies checked, under half for an unresolved V gene and the rest for unknown reasons. This sample comprises roughly 140,000 clones, over 70% of them detected only once. About 11% of the sample is taken by the ten largest. Sequenced input: PBMCs or T cells enriched from blood (not recorded which). Source of these receptors: a man aged 55-75 years who had recovered from COVID-19.

The chain couples TRBV29-1 to TRBJ1-1; unclear D gene. The CDR3 is 12 residues long. The V gene's germline CDR1 is SQVTM and CDR2 ANQGSEA. Trimming removed 5 bases at V and 6 bases at J, with 13 bases between. CDR3 sequence reads: CSVRAGYAEAFF. The CDR3 DNA sequence: TGCAGCGTTCGGGCGGGGTACGCTGAAGCTTTCTTT.

The chain employs TRBV9 and TRBJ2-1; D remains unclear. Trimming pared 1 base from V and 3 bases from J, leaving 14 bases between. CDR1 is SGDLS and CDR2 is YYNGEE in the germline V gene. The CDR3 is 16 residues long. The CDR3 nucleotides are TGTGCCAGCAGCGTAACAGCAGCCCGTTACTACAATGAGCAGTTCTTC. Translation: CASSVTAARYYNEQFF.

The chain links TRBV5-5 to TRBJ1-2; D unclear. The CDR3 has 17 residues. V was trimmed by 0 bases and J by 0 bases, leaving 15 bases between them. The germline V gene encodes CDR1 SGHKS and CDR2 YYEKEE (reference sequence). In nucleotides, the CDR3 is TGTGCCAGCAGCTTGGCCCGAATAGCGGGGACTAACTATGGCTACACCTTC. Its protein is CASSLARIAGTNYGYTF.

This clone was detected only once. The genes are TRBV9 and TRBJ1-6; TRBD1 is a possible D gene (5 bases). The V end was cut by 4 bases, the J end by 8 bases, with 19 bases between. CDR3 length: 16 residues. The V gene's germline CDR1 is SGDLS and CDR2 YYNGEE. CDR3 residues: CASSPTGTPGYSPLHF. The DNA for the CDR3 is TGTGCCAGCAGCCCGACCGGGACTCCCGGGTATTCACCCCTCCACTTT.

V is TRBV5-1 and J is TRBJ2-7; possible D gene TRBD2, 5 bases. Germline V gives CDR1 SGHRS, CDR2 YFSETQ. The V end was cut by 4 bases, the J end by 0 bases, with 11 bases between. CDR3 length equals 14 residues. DNA for the CDR3: TGCGCCAGCAGCGAGGGTCTAAGCTCCTACGAGCAGTACTTC. Its translation is CASSEGLSSYEQYF.

This chain uses TRBV27 with TRBJ2-1, with D tentatively TRBD2 (5 bases). From germline, CDR1 is MNHEY and CDR2 SMNVEV (reference sequence). CDR3 length: 12 residues. In DNA, the CDR3 is TGTGCTACCAGGCTCCCGGGGAATGAGCAGTTCTTC. Encoded protein: CATRLPGNEQFF.

This chain links TRBV6-1 with TRBJ1-3, with 7 bases aligning to TRBD1. CDR3 size: 16 residues. CDR1 is MNHNS and CDR2 is SASEGT in the germline V gene. V shed 6 bases, J shed 0 bases, and the junction held 8 bases outside the gene matches. The CDR3 loop reads CASSEQGFYSGNTIYF. CDR3 coding DNA: TGTGCCAGCAGCGAACAGGGGTTCTACTCTGGAAACACCATATATTTT.

The rearrangement uses TRBV20-1 and TRBJ1-5; possible D gene TRBD1, 5 bases. The CDR3 runs to 13 residues. Germline CDR1 and CDR2: DFQATT and SNEGSKA (reference sequence). Trimming removed 3 bases from V and 4 bases from J, with 10 bases in between. CDR3 coding DNA: TGCAGTGCTAGTCAAAGGGGAAATCAGCCCCAGCATTTT. It yields the protein CSASQRGNQPQHF.

This clone showed up just a few times. This sequence joins TRBV5-1 and TRBJ1-6; tentatively, D is TRBD1 (6 bases). Germline values: CDR1 SGHRS, CDR2 YFSETQ. This CDR3 contains 14 residues. V was shortened by 7 bases and J by 7 bases, with 15 bases between the two germline ends. The CDR3 loop reads CASSIQGSNSPLHF. The CDR3 nucleotides read TGCGCCAGCTCGATACAGGGAAGCAATTCACCCCTCCACTTT.

The rearrangement joins TRBV5-5 to TRBJ2-1; TRBD2 matches 7 bases. Losses at the gene ends were 2 bases for V and 0 bases for J; bases not matched to a gene: 5. The CDR3 covers 16 residues. CDR1 SGHKS and CDR2 YYEKEE come from the germline V gene (reference sequence). CDR3 sequence (DNA): TGTGCCAGCAGCTTTCGGAGGGAGGGCTCCTACAATGAGCAGTTCTTC. Translated, it gives CASSFRREGSYNEQFF. Complete variable domain (other parts from reference TRBV5-5 and TRBJ2-1): DAGVTQSPTHLIKTRGQQVTLRCSPISGHKSVSWYQQVLGQGPQFIFQYYEKEERGRGNFPDRFSARQFPNYSSELNVNALLLGDSALYLCASSFRREGSYNEQFFGPGTRLTVL.

The chain employs TRBV6-5 and TRBJ1-3, with 10 bases matching TRBD1. Losses at the gene ends were 6 bases for V and 4 bases for J; bases not matched to a gene: 6. In germline, CDR1 is MNHEY, CDR2 SVGAGI. This CDR3 has 15 amino acids. The CDR3 coding sequence is TGTGCCAGCAGCTTGACAGGGGGCTACGGAAACACCATATATTTT. Translated, it gives CASSLTGGYGNTIYF.

This clone has just a few counts. The chain uses TRBV12-3 or TRBV12-4 and TRBJ1-4; D is uncertain. This CDR3 spans 12 amino acids. V was trimmed by 7 bases and J by 4 bases, leaving 7 bases between them. The CDR3 coding sequence is TGTGCCAGCAAGCGGGATAATGAAAAACTGTTTTTT. It specifies CASKRDNEKLFF.

This chain uses TRBV3-1 (or the pseudogene TRBV3-2) with TRBJ2-2; 9 bases fit TRBD1. Per germline, CDR1 LGHDT and CDR2 YNNKEL (reference sequence). The CDR3 extends over 15 amino acids. After removal of 4 bases from V and 1 base from J, the junction contained 1 base not matched to a gene. CDR3 region: CASSRQGGNTGELFF. Written as DNA, the CDR3 is TGTGCCAGCAGCCGACAGGGGGGGAACACCGGGGAGCTGTTTTTT.

This chain joins TRBV12-3 or TRBV12-4 and TRBJ2-7; 8 bases are a match to TRBD1. The CDR3 spans 13 residues. V shed 5 bases and J 5 bases; nucleotides not matched to a gene: 5. DNA of the CDR3: TGTGCCAGCAGTGGACAGGGAGGACACGAGCAGTACTTC. Translation gives CASSGQGGHEQYF.

This clone was detected once. The J gene is TRBJ1-1, the V gene TRBV11-2; TRBD1 agrees at 8 bases. V gave up 7 bases and J gave up 5 bases; unmatched junction bases: 18. This CDR3 comprises 17 residues. The germline CDR1 and CDR2 sequences are SGHAT and FQNNGV. This chain's CDR3 is CASTLGGQGARRTEAFF. The CDR3 DNA follows: TGTGCCAGCACCCTAGGCGGTCAGGGGGCGCGCCGGACTGAAGCTTTCTTT.

The chain joins TRBV9 to TRBJ2-3; 7 bases map to TRBD2. This CDR3 is 17 amino acids long. The V gene end was trimmed by 7 bases and the J gene end by 1 base; junction bases not matched to a gene: 15. CDR1 and CDR2 from the germline V gene are SGDLS and YYNGEE. The CDR3 nucleotides are TGTGCCAGCGCCAACGGCGGGGGATTCGGGGGCACAGATACGCAGTATTTT. Translation gives CASANGGGFGGTDTQYF. The full variable domain, its missing parts supplied by reference TRBV9 and TRBJ2-3, is DSGVTQTPKHLITATGQRVTLRCSPRSGDLSVYWYQQSLDQGLQFLIQYYNGEERAKGNILERFSAQQFPDLHSELNLSSLELGDSALYFCASANGGGFGGTDTQYFGPGTRLTVL.

The chain has TRBV7-8 and TRBJ2-7, with 8 positions matching TRBD1. Germline values: CDR1 SGHVS, CDR2 FQNEAQ. J gave up 4 bases and V 5 bases, and 7 bases lay outside the gene matches. The CDR3 loop spans 14 amino acids. The CDR3 DNA follows: TGTGCCAGCAGCGTTGACAGGGGAAGGTACGAGCAGTACTTC. It encodes CASSVDRGRYEQYF.

V gene TRBV19 combines with J gene TRBJ2-1; no clear D gene. The V end lost 4 bases, the J end lost 9 bases, and 7 bases lay between the germline ends. The CDR3 extends over 11 amino acids. Germline CDR1 reads LNHDA; CDR2 reads SQIVND (reference sequence). The DNA for the CDR3 is TGTGCCAGTAGTAGTTATTTTGAGCAGTTCTTC. Encoded protein: CASSSYFEQFF.